The source of this T cell receptor beta chain is a study of Ad26.COV2.S vaccination and SARS-CoV-2 variants. On the study more broadly: As a participant in COV1001, the donor was in the Ad26.COV2.S trial arm. By the intramuscular route, Ad26.COV2.S was given once, or twice 56 days apart.

V shed 1 base and J shed 0 bases, with 7 bases lying between them. There are 15 residues in the CDR3. The germline CDR1 and CDR2 sequences are SGHAT and FQDESV (reference sequence). Sequenced by immunoSEQ multiplex PCR; TCRdb stores in-frame clones only, minus some. The data contain fewer than 600,000 clones, 70% to 90% of them singletons. As for treatment: 19 received Ad26.COV2.S at low or high dose, single or two shots; several received placebo; per-sample allocation not given. Sample collection was performed on day 63 after the first vaccine or placebo injection. The shot given was an Ad26 vector that makes Wuhan-strain SARS-CoV-2 spike.

The genes are TRBV11-1 and TRBJ2-1, with D possibly TRBD2 on 6 matching bases. This receptor was taken from a person between 18 and 60 years old who received the Ad26.COV2.S COVID-19 vaccine or a placebo. The sequenced sample was peripheral blood, obtained in a trial of Ad26.COV2.S vaccine versus placebo. The CDR3 reads CASSLDGSSYNEQFF. The CDR3 DNA reads as TGTGCCAGCAGCTTAGACGGGAGCTCCTACAATGAGCAGTTCTTC.